The present TCR beta chain was sequenced within a study of T cells in Graves' hyperthyroidism and ophthalmopathy (dated by TCRdb to between 2018 and 2020). About the investigation overall: Peripheral blood samples were taken at the time of initial diagnosis, prior to any treatment. A discovery cohort of 95 to 100 patients, roughly 45 with Graves' ophthalmopathy and roughly 59 with stable Graves' hyperthyroidism, was used to find distinguishing TCR V-J signatures. An independent validation cohort of about 20 hyperthyroidism patients and 17 patients who later progressed to ophthalmopathy tested prospective prediction of ophthalmopathy. The 100 or so discovery patients were divided at random into training and test sets in a 7:3 ratio. Thyroid tissue and blood T-cell repertoires from six Graves' hyperthyroidism patients were also compared in the study. After sampling, hyperthyroidism patients received methimazole starting at 30 mg daily, and ophthalmopathy patients received high-dose intravenous methylprednisolone. The paper reports TCR Vbeta CDR3 sequencing of about 140 peripheral blood samples: approximately 41 ophthalmopathy, 75 to 80 hyperthyroidism and around 17 progressor patients.

V loses 3 bases, J loses 7 bases, and the germline ends lie 16 bases apart. Including the terminal cysteine and phenylalanine, the CDR3 comprises 14 residues. Left in the record is the CDR3 DNA by itself, 42 bases read in frame from the first base. The germline V gene (reference sequence) supplies CDR1 LNHDA and CDR2 SQIVND. Ophthalmopathy patients had moderately to severely active disease, with a Clinical Activity Score of 3 or more, a NOSPECS grade of 4 or more, and a disease duration of less than 3 months. Exclusion was applied to patients with uncontrolled infections, other autoimmune diseases, pregnancy or lactation. Diagnoses were established on the basis of clinical symptoms, serum thyroxine and TRAb, thyroid ultrasound, and orbital computed tomography. Ficoll-Paque density gradient centrifugation was used to isolate PBMCs from about 9 ml of fresh peripheral blood. Trizol reagent was used to extract total RNA, and RNA quality was then checked on an Agilent 2100 Bioanalyzer.

The investigation overall reported the following: In validation, progression to ophthalmopathy was predicted by the model with roughly 69% sensitivity and approximately 78% specificity, a median of about 6.8 months before onset. Most expanded thyroid clonotypes (frequency above 0.001) were also detected in blood, a finding suggesting that blood repertoires may reflect thyroid immune responses. No statistical method was used to fix the sample size in advance, and group allocation was not hidden from the investigators. A 13 V-J signature model separated ophthalmopathy from stable hyperthyroidism, with roughly 88% sensitivity and roughly 81% specificity in cross-validation and 80%/75% in testing.

Ten or more counts support this clonotype. Its antigen is unknown. Base qualities are missing; no much larger clone stands one base away. TCR beta CDR3 regions were amplified from RNA transcripts. A first-round RT-PCR of the TCR CDR3 used the HTBI primer set with the Qiagen OneStep RT-PCR kit. Libraries were constructed in a second round of multiplex PCR, after which size selection and purification were performed. The libraries were sequenced on an Illumina HiSeq2000 using paired-end 100 bp reads. Per the original workflow: SOAPnuke was used to process the raw data, throwing out any read that contained adapters or uncalled bases, had a mean Phred below 15, or lacked an exact constant-primer or identifier match. COPE v1.2.5 was used to merge the high-quality paired reads, and each unique nucleotide sequence was defined as a clonotype. Clonotypes were aligned to IMGT TRBV, TRBD and TRBJ reference segments using MiTCR v1.1. The analysis was restricted to V-J combinations with a frequency above 0.0001, which together covered about 99% of the repertoires. The TCS score was defined as the ratio of F50 (clonal expansion) to E x V (chaos), calculated using BLOSUM62-based TCRdist between CDR3 peptides within each V-J. Welch's t-statistics and random forest reduced roughly 530 V-J features to 13, which were used in a naive Bayes classifier (R e1071). The Morisita-Horn index was used to measure how similar the thyroid and blood repertoires were. Using fastp trimming at Q25 and MiXCR clonotype assembly, TCRdb reanalyzed the public sequencing data and kept in-frame beta chains. Each CDR3 protein gets just one entry, which takes the most common genes and DNA from the rows behind it. The V and J calls reflect TCRdb's pipeline rather than the authors' work. The table for this sample lists around 610,000 distinct CDR3 sequences; 14% to 15% of them were counted only once. About 3.9% of the sample is held by the ten biggest clonotypes.

This TCR was recovered from a woman in her forties with Graves' ophthalmopathy. The receptor chain draws on TRBV19 and TRBJ2-7; the D region possibly corresponds to TRBD1 (6 bases align). Source material: blood. The nucleotide sequence reads TGTGCCAGTAGTATGACAGGTGTCGTCTTAGAGCAGTACTTC. It is translated as CASSMTGVVLEQYF.